This T cell receptor (beta chain) was sequenced during a study of radiotherapy plus CTLA-4 blockade in lung cancer. Study-wide results and caveats: Peripheral blood showed expansion of tumor-derived TCR clones after radiotherapy and ipilimumab.

Comments on this clone: The antigen remains unidentified.

From germline, CDR1 is SGHNT and CDR2 YYREEE (reference sequence). This CDR3 spans 16 amino acids. The trim removed 0 bases at V and 7 bases at J, leaving 8 bases unmatched. Assay: immunoSEQ multiplex PCR; the TCRdb copy retains only in-frame clones and omits some. Of about 62,000 clones in the sample, less than 85% are singletons; the top ten hold about 3%. This receptor was obtained from a human donor with non-small cell lung cancer who had a complete response to radiotherapy plus ipilimumab. Sequencing used peripheral blood, obtained from a patient treated with radiotherapy plus ipilimumab. This rearrangement joins TRBV5-4 to TRBJ1-4, with 8 bases identical to TRBD1. The CDR3 loop is CASSLGDRRRTEKLFF. DNA for the CDR3: TGTGCCAGCAGCTTGGGGGACAGGCGACGGACTGAAAAACTGTTTTTT. The whole variable domain, filled in from reference TRBV5-4 and TRBJ1-4, reads ETGVTQSPTHLIKTRGQQVTLRCSSQSGHNTVSWYQQALGQGPQFIFQYYREEENGRGNFPPRFSGLQFPNYSSELNVNALELDDSALYLCASSLGDRRRTEKLFFGSGTQLSVL.